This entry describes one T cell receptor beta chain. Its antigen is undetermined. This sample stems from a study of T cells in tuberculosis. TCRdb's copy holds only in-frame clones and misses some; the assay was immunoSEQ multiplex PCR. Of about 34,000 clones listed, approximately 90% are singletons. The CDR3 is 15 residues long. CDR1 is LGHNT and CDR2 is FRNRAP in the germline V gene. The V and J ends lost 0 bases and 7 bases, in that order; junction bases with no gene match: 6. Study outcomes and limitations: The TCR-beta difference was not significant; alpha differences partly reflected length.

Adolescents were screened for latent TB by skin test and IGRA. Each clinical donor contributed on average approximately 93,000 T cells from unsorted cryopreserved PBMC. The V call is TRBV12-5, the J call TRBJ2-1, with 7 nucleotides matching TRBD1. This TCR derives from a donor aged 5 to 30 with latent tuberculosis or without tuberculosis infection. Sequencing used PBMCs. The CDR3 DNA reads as TGTGCTAGTGGTTTGGTACAGGGGTTAAGGAATGAGCAGTTCTTC. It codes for CASGLVQGLRNEQFF.